This T cell receptor beta chain was documented in a study of regulatory T cells in long-lasting Graves disease. Study details: Those with persistent Graves' disease had received antithyroid drugs for over 5 years with positive TSH receptor antibodies.

Germline loops: CDR1 SGHRS, CDR2 YFSETQ. V was pared by 0 bases and J by 3 bases, with 9 bases between. This CDR3 is 14 amino acids long. As to this clonotype: Its target is not known.

Construction of the TCR beta libraries employed iRepertoire HTBI primers in conjunction with Arm-PCR of CDR3 regions. From the multiplex PCR reads, TCRdb called clonotypes with MiXCR, one entry per CDR3 protein. This sample carries 350,000 to 500,000 distinct CDR3 sequences, about 21% of them seen once, and the ten largest clones take more than 13%. The time point here: persistent/refractory GD, antithyroid drugs over 5 years with positive TRAb. The TCR library was made from RNA extracted from PBMCs. Findings of the study overall: Persistent Graves' patients showed less TCR diversity than newly diagnosed ones.

Sample: peripheral blood mononuclear cells (PBMCs), taken when the disease was refractory, from a patient treated with antithyroid drugs. V is TRBV5-1 and J is TRBJ1-2; tentatively, D is TRBD1 (5 bases). This TCR came from a female donor with Graves disease. The CDR3 DNA reads as TGCGCCAGCAGCTTGGATACAGGTGACTATGGCTACACCTTC. Translating gives CASSLDTGDYGYTF.